The source of this T cell receptor beta chain is a study of blood T cells in healthy people across ages. The donors, aged roughly 6 to 95, were healthy Caucasians from Russia. The CDR3 length is 16 residues. Germline CDR1 reads KGHSH; CDR2 reads LQKENI. Trimming removed 6 bases from V and 0 bases from J; junction bases left unmatched: 8. The study's findings and limits: Higher diversity and more naive CD4+ cells were features of long-lived donors, compared to aged donors.

Comments on this clonotype: The target antigen is unknown.

PCR was performed a second time for roughly 7 to 12 cycles using a sample-barcoded 5' primer and a J-beta primer mix. TCRdb used MiXCR to reprocess the 5' RACE reads, holding one entry per CDR3 protein. The sample includes some 690,000 distinct CDR3 sequences, approximately 22% seen only once; the top ten take about 22%. This chain links TRBV18 with TRBJ2-5, with TRBD2 identical over 9 bases. The receptor comes from a man aged 65-85 years in good health. Sample: blood. CDR3: CASSPPGLADQETQYF. The CDR3, as DNA: TGTGCCAGCTCTCCTCCGGGACTAGCAGACCAAGAGACCCAGTACTTC.